One and the same sample provided the 6 T cell receptor beta chains below, sequenced in a study of early T cells in non-severe SARS-CoV-2 infection. Each CDR3 protein gets one entry after TCRdb re-called the 5' RACE reads with MiXCR. This sample has 65,000 to 95,000 distinct CDR3 sequences, with 16% found just once. Sequencing was carried out using whole blood. These receptors all stem from an adult who was a healthcare worker with PCR-confirmed SARS-CoV-2 infection or an uninfected control (not recorded which).

This chain joins TRBV7-2 and TRBJ1-2; D is uncertain. Germline lookup yields CDR1 SGHTA and CDR2 FQGNSA. CDR3 size: 15 residues. V was shortened by 5 bases and J by 2 bases, with 15 bases between the two germline ends. In DNA, the CDR3 is TGTGCCAGCAGCCGCGGATCATTCGGGAACTATGGCTACACCTTC. Translated, it gives CASSRGSFGNYGYTF.

This clonotype was found a few times. This chain connects TRBV6-5 to TRBJ1-4; D not resolved. Germline lookup yields CDR1 MNHEY and CDR2 SVGAGI. CDR3 length equals 13 residues. V lost 6 bases and J lost 3, with 8 bases in between. The CDR3: CASRRVSNEKLFF. Here the CDR3 DNA reads TGTGCCAGCAGGAGGGTCTCTAATGAAAAACTGTTTTTT.

There are many counts of this clonotype. The chain combines TRBV4-1 with TRBJ1-2; maybe TRBD1 (5 bases). The CDR3 loop spans 15 amino acids. The V end lost 1 base, the J end lost 7 bases, and 16 bases lay between the germline ends. CDR1 is MGHRA and CDR2 is YSYEKL in the germline V gene. CDR3 nucleotide sequence: TGCGCCAGCAGCCAAGTTGGGATCAGGGAGTCTGGCTACACCTTC. Encoded protein: CASSQVGIRESGYTF.

The chain employs TRBV29-1 and TRBJ2-2; 7 bases are shared with TRBD1. Germline V gene sequence: CDR1 SQVTM, CDR2 ANQGSEA. With V trimmed by 6 bases and J by 2 bases, 6 bases remained unmatched. The CDR3 contains 14 residues. The CDR3 spells CSVSRDSNTGELFF. The CDR3 nucleotides read TGCAGCGTATCACGGGACAGTAACACCGGGGAGCTGTTTTTT.

Ten or more counts support this clonotype. J is TRBJ2-5 and V is TRBV6-6; 8 bases align to TRBD1. Germline CDR1 and CDR2: MNHNY and SVGAGI (reference sequence). This CDR3 contains 14 residues. Unmatched junction bases numbered 2, after V lost 2 bases and J lost 3 bases. In DNA form, the CDR3 reads TGTGCCAGCAGTTACCCGGACAGGGAAGAGACCCAGTACTTC. It encodes CASSYPDREETQYF.

At least ten counts were recorded for this clonotype. This chain uses TRBV27 with TRBJ2-7, with a tentative D call TRBD1 (5 bases). Germline assignment: CDR1 MNHEY and CDR2 SMNVEV (reference sequence). The CDR3 loop spans 13 amino acids. The germline V and J ends were trimmed by 10 bases and 4 bases, with 17 bases remaining between them. DNA of the CDR3: TGTGCCACCGGGTCCAGGGTACGGTACGAGCAGTACTTC. It yields the protein CATGSRVRYEQYF.